The rows below give T cell receptor beta chains drawn from one sample of a study of immune characterization of retroperitoneal liposarcoma. One entry per CDR3 protein, called by TCRdb with MiXCR from the PCR reads. The table records over 10,000 distinct CDR3 sequences, approximately 48% of them present only once. Sequences were obtained from tumor tissue. These receptors were obtained from a female donor with retroperitoneal liposarcoma. Both conserved end residues are part of each CDR3. The D gene is left open where the match is weak. Some rows mark clone size as missing; the rest say once, few, many or name a class of expanded clone.

d_gene	v_gene	len	abundance	j_gene	CDR3aa	CDR3nt
NA	TRBV6-1	15	NA	TRBJ2-3	CASSGRDFLADTQYF	TGTGCCAGCAGCGGCCGGGACTTCCTCGCAGATACGCAGTATTTT
TRBD1	TRBV7-2	15	NA	TRBJ2-1	CASTTPGQGRDIQFF	TGTGCCAGCACCACCCCGGGACAGGGGAGGGACATTCAGTTCTTC
NA	TRBV7-6	14	NA	TRBJ2-2	CASSKTGNTGELFF	TGTGCCAGCAGCAAAACAGGGAACACCGGGGAGCTGTTTTTT
NA	TRBV6-1	12	NA	TRBJ1-2	CASSSLIYGYTF	TGTGCCAGCAGTTCACTTATTTATGGCTACACCTTC
NA	TRBV6-1	11	NA	TRBJ2-7	CASRLSYEQYF	TGTGCCAGCAGATTGAGTTACGAGCAGTACTTC
TRBD2	TRBV6-1	15	NA	TRBJ2-1	CARSGRLAGLDEQFF	TGTGCCCGATCTGGGCGACTAGCGGGACTAGATGAGCAGTTCTTC
NA	TRBV6-1	11	few	TRBJ2-2	CASSYAGELFF	TGTGCCAGCAGTTATGCCGGGGAGCTGTTTTTT
NA	TRBV6-1	13	NA	TRBJ2-1	CASSGTGLYEQFF	TGTGCCAGCAGTGGGACTGGCTTATATGAGCAGTTCTTC
NA	TRBV7-6	16	many	TRBJ2-1	CASSFLTGDSYNEQFF	TGTGCCAGCAGCTTTCTTACGGGGGACTCCTACAATGAGCAGTTCTTC
NA	TRBV27	13	few	TRBJ1-2	CASGTHLNYGYTF	TGTGCGTCCGGGACCCATTTAAACTATGGCTACACCTTC
TRBD2	TRBV6-1	16	medium-sized	TRBJ2-7	CASSVSLAGGGNEQYF	TGTGCCAGCAGTGTCTCTCTAGCGGGAGGTGGGAATGAGCAGTACTTC
NA	TRBV6-4	13	few	TRBJ2-1	CASSDGPNNEQFF	TGTGCCAGCAGTGACGGGCCTAACAATGAGCAGTTCTTC
TRBD2	TRBV12-3/TRBV12-4	15	few	TRBJ2-3	CASSLASGNKNTQYF	TGTGCCAGCAGTTTGGCTAGCGGGAACAAAAATACGCAGTATTTT
TRBD2	TRBV27	15	NA	TRBJ2-3	CASSLVAGGYNEQYF	TGTGCCAGCAGTCTCGTGGCGGGAGGGTACAATGAGCAGTATTTT
TRBD2	TRBV24-1	17	many	TRBJ2-1	CATSVGTSGRLTNEQFF	TGTGCCACCAGTGTCGGGACTAGCGGGAGGTTGACCAATGAGCAGTTCTTC
TRBD2	TRBV7-2	15	NA	TRBJ2-1	CASSPPGLAGGGQFF	TGTGCCAGCAGCCCACCGGGACTAGCGGGAGGGGGGCAGTTCTTC
NA	TRBV12-3/TRBV12-4	14	many	TRBJ2-7	CASSFGGVSYEQYF	TGTGCCAGCAGTTTTGGCGGAGTCTCCTACGAGCAGTACTTC
TRBD2	TRBV6-1	16	medium-sized	TRBJ2-5	CASSEPSGEGEETQYF	TGTGCCAGCAGCGAGCCTTCGGGGGAGGGAGAAGAGACCCAGTACTTC
NA	TRBV7-2	14	few	TRBJ2-3	CASTFSGGVDTQYF	TGTGCCAGCACCTTTAGCGGAGGCGTAGATACGCAGTATTTT
TRBD2	TRBV6-1	13	medium-sized	TRBJ2-7	CASSAGTIYEQYF	TGTGCCAGCAGTGCCGGGACTATTTACGAGCAGTACTTC
NA	TRBV10-3	16	NA	TRBJ1-1	CAISAVGGISGTEAFF	TGTGCCATCAGTGCTGTTGGGGGAATATCGGGTACTGAAGCTTTCTTT
NA	TRBV27	12	few	TRBJ2-1	CASSNRGGEQFF	TGTGCCAGCAGCAACAGGGGAGGAGAGCAGTTCTTC
TRBD1	TRBV6-8	16	NA	TRBJ1-4	CASSDGPRQGDGKLFF	TGTGCCAGCAGTGACGGGCCGCGACAGGGGGACGGAAAACTGTTTTTT
TRBD1	TRBV12-3/TRBV12-4	14	NA	TRBJ1-5	CASRTTGTDQPQHF	TGTGCCAGCAGGACGACCGGGACAGATCAGCCCCAGCATTTT
NA	TRBV11-2	14	NA	TRBJ2-1	CASSFGEAYNEQFF	TGTGCCAGCAGCTTCGGGGAGGCCTACAATGAGCAGTTCTTC
NA	TRBV11-3	11	many	TRBJ2-7	CASSLTHEQYF	TGTGCCAGCAGCTTAACCCATGAGCAGTACTTC
NA	TRBV7-6	13	NA	TRBJ2-1	CASSLSGDYEQFF	TGTGCTAGCAGCTTATCAGGGGATTACGAGCAGTTCTTC
TRBD2	TRBV6-1	17	many	TRBJ2-3	CASSSSGGTLSTDTQYF	TGTGCCAGCAGTTCTAGCGGGGGCACCCTCAGCACAGATACGCAGTATTTT
NA	TRBV7-2	14	medium-sized	TRBJ2-3	CASSLAQLTDTQYF	TGTGCCAGCAGCTTAGCCCAGCTCACAGATACGCAGTATTTT
NA	TRBV25-1	16	once	TRBJ2-7	CASSESGPSTPNEQYF	TGTGCCAGCAGTGAATCGGGCCCAAGCACCCCTAATGAGCAGTACTTC
NA	TRBV7-2	15	many	TRBJ2-7	CASSLQSGGLYEQYF	TGTGCCAGCAGCTTACAATCCGGGGGGCTTTACGAGCAGTACTTC
NA	TRBV27	11	NA	TRBJ2-7	CASSFFNEQYF	TGTGCCAGCAGTTTCTTCAATGAGCAGTACTTC
TRBD1	TRBV12-3/TRBV12-4	20	many	TRBJ1-6	CASSRLGQGPAGGLGSPLHF	TGTGCCAGCAGCCGGTTAGGACAGGGCCCGGCGGGCGGTCTTGGGTCACCCCTCCACTTT
TRBD2	TRBV6-1	15	NA	TRBJ2-1	CASRVSGRAYNEQFF	TGTGCCAGCAGAGTCAGCGGGAGGGCCTACAATGAGCAGTTCTTC
NA	TRBV12-3/TRBV12-4	13	NA	TRBJ2-5	CASSLGVRNEQYF	TGTGCCAGCAGTTTAGGGGTAAGAAATGAGCAGTACTTC
TRBD2	TRBV6-1	15	many	TRBJ2-7	CASSHQTSGYYEQYF	TGTGCCAGCAGTCACCAGACTAGCGGGTACTACGAGCAGTACTTC
NA	TRBV6-4	16	NA	TRBJ2-1	CASSDSTGTPPNEQFF	TGTGCCAGCAGTGACTCAACCGGGACTCCCCCCAATGAGCAGTTCTTC
TRBD2	TRBV7-7	16	medium-sized	TRBJ2-1	CASSLDASGRANEQFF	TGTGCTAGCAGCTTAGATGCTAGCGGGAGGGCGAATGAGCAGTTCTTC
TRBD1	TRBV6-5	15	NA	TRBJ1-2	CASSYSRQGRDGYTF	TGTGCCAGCAGTTACTCGAGACAGGGTCGGGATGGCTACACCTTC